Shown below are 27 T cell receptor beta chains from a single sample sequenced in a study of blood T cell repertoires in COVID-19. Data came from immunoSEQ multiplex PCR; TCRdb stores just in-frame clones and leaves some out. The sample comprises 150,000 to 200,000 clones, roughly 85% of which are singletons, and 9.5% to 12% rests with the top ten. The sample was peripheral blood. The receptors shown here come from a human donor with active or convalescent COVID-19. The donor label of this sample is uncertain.

The chain joins TRBV4-1 to TRBJ2-1; 10 bases agree with TRBD2. The CDR3 has 19 amino acids. J lost 4 bases, V lost 0 bases, and 12 bases had no gene match. CDR1 is MGHRA and CDR2 is YSYEKL in the germline V gene. For the CDR3, the DNA is TGCGCCAGCAGCCAAGATAGCCCCCGGTTAGCGGGAGGTTACAATGAGCAGTTCTTC. The encoded protein is CASSQDSPRLAGGYNEQFF.

This clone was picked up a small number of times. The chain employs TRBV27 and TRBJ1-6; maybe TRBD1 (5 bases). From germline, CDR1 is MNHEY and CDR2 SMNVEV (reference sequence). This CDR3 spans 14 amino acids. V lost 4 bases and J 7 bases, leaving 11 bases between the germline ends. CDR3 protein: CASSWAGWNSPLHF. CDR3 in DNA: TGTGCCAGCAGTTGGGCAGGGTGGAATTCACCCCTCCACTTT.

This clone has only one observation. J is TRBJ1-3 and V is TRBV9, with 7 bases identical to TRBD1. The V gene end was trimmed by 3 bases and the J gene end by 0 bases; junction bases not matched to a gene: 6. This CDR3 contains 16 residues. In germline, CDR1 is SGDLS, CDR2 YYNGEE. The CDR3: CASSGDSLHSGNTIYF. The CDR3 DNA sequence: TGTGCCAGCAGCGGGGACAGTCTTCACTCTGGAAACACCATATATTTT.

The chain joins TRBV6-5 to TRBJ2-7; D gene uncertain. V dropped 2 bases and J dropped 6 bases, with 17 bases sitting between them. The CDR3 loop spans 15 amino acids. The germline CDR1 and CDR2 sequences are MNHEY and SVGAGI. CDR3 bases: TGTGCCAGCAGTTACGGCGGCAGTAACCCCCTCGAGCAGTACTTC. Translated, it gives CASSYGGSNPLEQYF.

With regard to this clone: Compared with germline, one end of the junction differs, possibly owing to a read error. V is TRBV5-1 and J is TRBJ1-2; 9 positions agree with TRBD1. The CDR3 loop spans 13 amino acids. The V gene's germline CDR1 is SGHRS and CDR2 YFSETQ. This CDR3 reads CASTEQGANGYIF. The CDR3 DNA reads as TGCGCCAGCACCGAACAGGGGGCGAACGGCTACATCTTC. The full variable domain, its missing parts supplied by reference TRBV5-1 and TRBJ1-2, is KAGVTQTPRYLIKTRGQQVTLSCSPISGHRSVSWYQQTPGQGLQFLFEYFSETQRNKGNFPGRFSGRQFSNSRSEMNVSTLELGDSALYLCASTEQGANGYIFGSGTRLTVV.

The chain recombines TRBV9 with TRBJ1-2; 7 bases line up with TRBD1. Germline V gene sequence: CDR1 SGDLS, CDR2 YYNGEE. The CDR3 is made up of 15 amino acids. V lost 0 bases and J lost 8; bases outside the gene matches: 10. CDR3 nucleotides: TGTGCCAGCAGCGTAGGGTCAGGGGGTCTTGGCGGCTACACCTTC. Its translation is CASSVGSGGLGGYTF.

The chain carries TRBV10-3 and TRBJ2-3; TRBD2 matches 9 bases. The germline gives CDR1 ENHRY, CDR2 SYGVKD. The CDR3 totals 15 residues. V was clipped by 4 bases and J by 5 bases; unmatched bases: 7. CDR3 nucleotide sequence: TGTGCCATCAGTGGGCTAGCGGGGACGGGAGATACGCAGTATTTT. This codes for CAISGLAGTGDTQYF.

The CDR3 nucleotides read TGTGCCAGCAGTAGGGACAGGGAGACCTATGGCTACACCTTC. Its translation is CASSRDRETYGYTF. The chain links TRBV5-8 to TRBJ1-2, with 9 positions matching TRBD1. Per the germline V gene, CDR1 is SGHTS and CDR2 is YDEGEE. V lost 5 bases, J lost 4 bases, and 6 bases stayed unmatched. The CDR3 is 14 residues long.

This clone was picked up a small number of times. This rearrangement joins TRBV9 to TRBJ1-1; TRBD1 is a possible D gene (5 bases). In germline, CDR1 is SGDLS, CDR2 YYNGEE. Trimming took off 4 bases at V and 3 bases at J, with 19 bases between the two ends. The CDR3 runs to 16 residues. CDR3 sequence: CASSPRPGGDYTEAFF. In nucleotides, the CDR3 is TGTGCCAGCAGCCCACGCCCGGGGGGTGACTACACTGAAGCTTTCTTT.

The chain couples TRBV13 to TRBJ2-5, with D possibly TRBD2 on 6 matching bases. Germline CDR1 reads PRHDT; CDR2 reads FYEKMQ (reference sequence). There are 13 residues in the CDR3. Trimming removed 5 bases from V and 2 bases from J, with 9 bases in between. The DNA of the CDR3 is TGTGCCAGCAGCCGCGGGGTACAAGAGACCCAGTACTTC. This encodes CASSRGVQETQYF.

The chain recombines TRBV5-6 with TRBJ2-5; 12 positions agree with TRBD2. J was trimmed by 4 bases and V by 1 base; bases with no gene match: 2. The CDR3 runs to 15 residues. Germline V gives CDR1 SGHDT, CDR2 YYEEEE. CDR3: CASSLQLAGGETQYF. The CDR3 bases are TGTGCCAGCAGCTTGCAACTAGCGGGGGGAGAGACCCAGTACTTC.

The rearrangement joins TRBV28 to TRBJ2-6, with D unclear. CDR1 MDHEN and CDR2 SYDVKM come from the germline V gene. This CDR3 spans 17 amino acids. Trimming shortened V by 3 bases and J by 0 bases, and 12 bases separated the two germline ends. This chain's CDR3 is CASSFRTYSSGANVLTF. For the CDR3, the DNA is TGTGCCAGCAGTTTTCGAACCTATAGCTCTGGGGCCAACGTCCTGACTTTC.

This rearrangement joins TRBV11-2 to TRBJ2-1, with D possibly being TRBD1 (6 bases). The CDR3 spans 14 residues. Germline V gene sequence: CDR1 SGHAT, CDR2 FQNNGV. V gave up 7 bases and J gave up 9 bases, with 19 bases separating them. The CDR3 spells CASTRDTPKGEQFF. CDR3 sequence (DNA): TGTGCCAGCACCCGGGACACCCCAAAAGGTGAGCAGTTCTTC.

The CDR3 reads CASNTGGDEKLFF. The CDR3 DNA reads TGTGCCAGCAATACAGGGGGGGATGAAAAACTGTTTTTT. This chain uses TRBV3-1 (or the pseudogene TRBV3-2) with TRBJ1-4; 8 positions match TRBD1. CDR1 and CDR2 from the germline V gene are LGHDT and YNNKEL (reference sequence). Trimming cost V 7 bases and J 6 bases; bases outside gene matches: 4. The CDR3 has 13 amino acids.

The gene calls are TRBV11-1 and TRBJ1-1; a weak D match, TRBD1 (5 bases). CDR3 size: 13 residues. Germline CDR1 and CDR2: SGHAT and FQDESV (reference sequence). The V and J ends lost 4 bases and 4 bases respectively, with 10 bases between them. The CDR3 protein is CASSSQRGTEAFF. The CDR3, as DNA: TGTGCCAGCAGCTCACAAAGGGGCACTGAAGCTTTCTTT.

The count of this clone is one. This chain uses TRBV3-1 (or the pseudogene TRBV3-2) with TRBJ1-2; possible D gene TRBD1, 6 bases. Germline values: CDR1 LGHDT, CDR2 YNNKEL (reference sequence). The CDR3 sequence is 18 residues long. V lost 3 bases and J 0 bases, leaving 20 bases between the germline ends. The CDR3 DNA sequence: TGTGCCAGCAGCCATACAGCTGGCAGGGGCTCGGCTAACTATGGCTACACCTTC. This gives the protein CASSHTAGRGSANYGYTF.

This clone showed up just a few times. This rearrangement joins TRBV7-9 to TRBJ1-6; the match to TRBD1 covers 8 bases. This CDR3 comprises 13 residues. The junction had 6 bases not matched to a gene; V was cut back by 5 bases and J by 12 bases. Germline V gene lookup returns CDR1 SEHNR and CDR2 FQNEAQ (reference sequence). The CDR3 region is CASSRGQGIPLHF. CDR3 coding DNA: TGTGCCAGCAGCAGAGGACAGGGAATACCCCTCCACTTT.

The V call is TRBV9, the J call TRBJ2-1, with 9 bases fitting TRBD1. V was clipped by 4 bases and J by 6 bases; unmatched bases: 5. The CDR3 consists of 14 residues. Germline lookup yields CDR1 SGDLS and CDR2 YYNGEE. The chain's CDR3 is CASSYRGLVNEQFF. CDR3 in DNA: TGTGCCAGCAGCTACAGGGGGCTTGTCAATGAGCAGTTCTTC.

CDR3 DNA sequence: TGTGCCAGTAGTCCCAAAGATGGAGGGGGCAATCAGCCCCAGCATTTT. Translation: CASSPKDGGGNQPQHF. This chain links TRBV19 with TRBJ1-5, with a possible D match to TRBD1 (5 bases). There are 16 residues in the CDR3. Per germline, CDR1 LNHDA and CDR2 SQIVND (reference sequence). Between the trimmed V and J ends, which lost 5 bases and 2 bases, there was a span of 16 bases.

The V call is TRBV7-2, the J call TRBJ2-3, with 8 bases matching TRBD2. The trim removed 5 bases at V and 2 bases at J, leaving 12 bases unmatched. CDR3 length: 17 residues. Germline CDR1 SGHTA, CDR2 FQGNSA. DNA for the CDR3: TGTGCCAGCAGCAGCCGGGTCAGCGGGGGAAACACAGATACGCAGTATTTT. Translation gives CASSSRVSGGNTDTQYF. Variable domain in full (rest from reference TRBV7-2 and TRBJ2-3): GAGVSQSPSNKVTEKGKDVELRCDPISGHTALYWYRQSLGQGLEFLIYFQGNSAPDKSGLPSDRFSAERTGGSVSTLTIQRTQQEDSAVYLCASSSRVSGGNTDTQYFGPGTRLTVL.

V gene TRBV6-6 combines with J gene TRBJ2-5; possibly TRBD1 for D (6 bases). Trimming stripped 5 bases from V and 2 bases from J, with 9 bases between. Per the germline V gene, CDR1 is MNHNY and CDR2 is SVGAGI (reference sequence). The CDR3 spans 13 residues. CDR3: CASSSGQQETQYF. CDR3 sequence (DNA): TGTGCCAGCAGTAGTGGACAGCAAGAGACCCAGTACTTC.

The chain employs TRBV30 and TRBJ2-1, with TRBD1 as a possible D gene (6 bases). The CDR3 length is 13 residues. Germline CDR1 and CDR2: GTSNPN and SVGIG (reference sequence). Trimming took 6 bases from V and 7 from J, leaving 16 bases between them. The CDR3 reads CACGTPYSNEQFF. In DNA, the CDR3 is TGTGCCTGCGGGACACCGTACAGTAATGAGCAGTTCTTC.

CDR3 nucleotides: TGTGCCAGCAGCTCCGGACACGGTGGCACTGAAGCTTTCTTT. Translated, it gives CASSSGHGGTEAFF. The chain is built from TRBV7-9 and TRBJ1-1; possible D gene TRBD1, 5 bases. This CDR3 comprises 14 residues. Germline loops: CDR1 SEHNR, CDR2 FQNEAQ (reference sequence). The V and J ends lost 4 bases and 4 bases respectively, with 13 bases between them.

J is TRBJ1-4 and V is TRBV5-6; perhaps TRBD1 as D (6 bases). Germline assignment: CDR1 SGHDT and CDR2 YYEEEE. This CDR3 has 14 residues. V was clipped by 2 bases and J by 5 bases, with 10 bases between them. CDR3 protein: CASSFVGGNEKLFF. DNA for the CDR3: TGTGCCAGCAGCTTTGTAGGGGGAAATGAAAAACTGTTTTTT.

This chain links TRBV3-1 (or the pseudogene TRBV3-2) with TRBJ1-1, with D perhaps matching TRBD1 (5 bases). This CDR3 contains 14 residues. Germline values: CDR1 LGHDT, CDR2 YNNKEL (reference sequence). Trimming shortened V by 1 base and J by 5 bases, and 11 bases separated the two germline ends. The CDR3 spells CASSQGQGYTEAFF. CDR3 bases: TGTGCCAGCAGCCAAGGCCAGGGTTATACTGAAGCTTTCTTT.

The chain links TRBV6-6 to TRBJ2-1; 7 bases are shared with TRBD2. The germline V gene has CDR1 MNHNY and CDR2 SVGAGI (reference sequence). Trimming at V came to 2 bases and at J to 4 bases, leaving 5 bases not matched to a gene. The CDR3 runs 15 residues. The CDR3 spells CASSYELAAYNEQFF. CDR3 nucleotides: TGTGCCAGCAGTTACGAGCTAGCGGCATACAATGAGCAGTTCTTC.

DNA for the CDR3: TGTGCCTGGAGTGCCGGCTACAATGAGCAGTTCTTC. Its protein is CAWSAGYNEQFF. The J gene is TRBJ2-1, the V gene TRBV30; D is uncertain. This CDR3 region has 12 residues. V dropped 1 base and J dropped 3 bases, with 4 bases sitting between them. Per the germline V gene, CDR1 is GTSNPN and CDR2 is SVGIG (reference sequence).